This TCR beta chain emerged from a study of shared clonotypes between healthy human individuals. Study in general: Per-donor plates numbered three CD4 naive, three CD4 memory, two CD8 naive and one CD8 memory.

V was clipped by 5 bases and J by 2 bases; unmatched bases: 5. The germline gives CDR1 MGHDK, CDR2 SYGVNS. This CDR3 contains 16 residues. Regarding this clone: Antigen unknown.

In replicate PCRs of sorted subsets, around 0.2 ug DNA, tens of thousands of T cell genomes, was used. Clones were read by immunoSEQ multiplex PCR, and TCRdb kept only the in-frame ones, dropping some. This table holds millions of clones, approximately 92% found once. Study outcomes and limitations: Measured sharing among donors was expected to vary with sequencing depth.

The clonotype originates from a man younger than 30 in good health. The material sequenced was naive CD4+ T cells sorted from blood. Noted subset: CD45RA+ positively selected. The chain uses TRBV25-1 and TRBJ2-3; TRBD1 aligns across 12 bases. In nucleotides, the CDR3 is TGTGCCAGCAGTCCTGGGACAGGGGGCCTCACAGATACGCAGTATTTT. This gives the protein CASSPGTGGLTDTQYF.